Listed here are 32 T cell receptor beta chains from one sample, sequenced in a study of technical replicates of blood from several donors. Profiled with immunoSEQ multiplex PCR; TCRdb holds only in-frame clones, not every one. The data contain about 97,000 clones, nearly 96% of them singletons. The sample taken for sequencing was T cells isolated from PBMCs. Receptors were obtained from a human donor in good health.

This chain joins TRBV5-1 and TRBJ2-7; the D gene is possibly TRBD1 (8 bases). The V end was cut by 2 bases, the J end by 1 base, with 13 bases between. The CDR3 totals 15 residues. Germline V CDR1 and CDR2: SGHRS, YFSETQ. CDR3 sequence: CASSFTGGGSYEQYF. The CDR3 DNA reads TGCGCCAGCAGCTTTACAGGGGGGGGGTCCTACGAGCAGTACTTC.

The chain is built from TRBV9 and TRBJ1-1, with TRBD1 matching over 11 bases. This CDR3 spans 14 amino acids. The V and J ends lost 3 bases and 4 bases, in that order; junction bases with no gene match: 2. CDR1 and CDR2 from the germline V gene are SGDLS and YYNGEE. The CDR3 is CASSAGTGGTEAFF. Written as DNA, the CDR3 is TGTGCCAGCAGCGCCGGGACAGGGGGCACTGAAGCTTTCTTT.

CDR3 sequence (DNA): TGTGCCAGCAGCTTAGGCCCTCGAGGGCCCATCAGGCATGAGCAGTTCTTC. Translation gives CASSLGPRGPIRHEQFF. V and J are TRBV11-2 and TRBJ2-1, with TRBD2 as a possible D gene (5 bases). The CDR3 is made up of 17 amino acids. Trimming removed 1 base from V and 8 bases from J, with 21 bases in between. Germline V gene sequence: CDR1 SGHAT, CDR2 FQNNGV. The whole variable domain, remainder taken from reference TRBV11-2 and TRBJ2-1, is EAGVAQSPRYKIIEKRQSVAFWCNPISGHATLYWYQQILGQGPKLLIQFQNNGVVDDSQLPKDRFSAERLKGVDSTLKIQPAKLEDSAVYLCASSLGPRGPIRHEQFFGPGTRLTVL.

The V call is TRBV28, the J call TRBJ2-7; 8 bases agree with TRBD2. Unmatched junction bases numbered 13, after V lost 6 bases and J lost 6 bases. The CDR3 loop spans 15 amino acids. Germline V gene lookup returns CDR1 MDHEN and CDR2 SYDVKM. The CDR3 loop reads CASSPALGTRSEQYF. The DNA for the CDR3 is TGTGCCAGCAGCCCCGCACTCGGGACTAGATCCGAGCAGTACTTC. The full variable domain, its missing parts supplied by reference TRBV28 and TRBJ2-7, is DVKVTQSSRYLVKRTGEKVFLECVQDMDHENMFWYRQDPGLGLRLIYFSYDVKMKEKGDIPEGYSVSREKKERFSLILESASTNQTSMYLCASSPALGTRSEQYFGPGTRLTVT.

The chain has TRBV5-1 and TRBJ2-7; weak D call: TRBD2 (6 bases). V lost 1 base and J 0 bases, leaving 14 bases between the germline ends. Germline V gene data show CDR1 as SGHRS and CDR2 as YFSETQ. This CDR3 has 16 amino acids. The CDR3 DNA reads as TGCGCCAGCAGCTTGAGTAGGAGGGATAGCTCCTACGAGCAGTACTTC. Its translation is CASSLSRRDSSYEQYF. Variable domain in full (rest from reference TRBV5-1 and TRBJ2-7): KAGVTQTPRYLIKTRGQQVTLSCSPISGHRSVSWYQQTPGQGLQFLFEYFSETQRNKGNFPGRFSGRQFSNSRSEMNVSTLELGDSALYLCASSLSRRDSSYEQYFGPGTRLTVT.

This chain links TRBV25-1 with TRBJ2-5, with D possibly being TRBD1 (6 bases). CDR1 and CDR2 from the germline V gene are MGHDK and SYGVNS. Trimming removed 5 bases at V and 1 base at J, with 23 bases between. The CDR3 contains 18 residues. CDR3 in amino acids: CASSNTRQAFDSQETQYF. DNA of the CDR3: TGTGCCAGCAGTAATACAAGACAGGCTTTTGACAGCCAAGAGACCCAGTACTTC. Full variable domain (missing parts from reference TRBV25-1 and TRBJ2-5): EADIYQTPRYLVIGTGKKITLECSQTMGHDKMYWYQQDPGMELHLIHYSYGVNSTEKGDLSSESTVSRIRTEHFPLTLESARPSHTSQYLCASSNTRQAFDSQETQYFGPGTRLLVL.

The rearrangement joins TRBV21-1 to TRBJ1-1; no check of the table's D call, TRBD1, against the DNA was made. TRBV21-1 is a pseudogene. The CDR3 loop spans 13 amino acids. In nucleotides, the CDR3 is TGTGCCAGCAGCGGCCACAGGGAACTTGGAGCTTTCTTT. Amino acids: CASSGHRELGAFF.

The chain couples TRBV5-1 to TRBJ2-7, with 10 bases that match TRBD1. J lost 4 bases, V lost 5 bases, and 9 bases had no gene match. Per the germline V gene, CDR1 is SGHRS and CDR2 is YFSETQ. CDR3 length: 15 amino acids. CDR3 residues: CASSPSPGQGYEQYF. The CDR3 bases are TGCGCCAGCAGTCCTAGTCCGGGACAGGGGTACGAGCAGTACTTC.

J is TRBJ1-2 and V is TRBV5-1; D gene unclear. The CDR3 is 13 amino acids. V was trimmed by 2 bases and J by 6 bases, leaving 11 bases between them. Germline CDR1 reads SGHRS; CDR2 reads YFSETQ. Here the CDR3 DNA reads TGCGCCAGCAGCTTTTACTGGGAGGATGGCTACACCTTC. Translating it yields CASSFYWEDGYTF.

V gene TRBV28 combines with J gene TRBJ2-2; no clear D. V was cut by 4 bases and J by 5 bases, with 5 bases left in between. Germline CDR1 and CDR2: MDHEN and SYDVKM. The CDR3 runs to 12 residues. DNA for the CDR3: TGTGCCAGCAGTTCCGGGACCGGGGAGCTGTTTTTT. Its protein product is CASSSGTGELFF.

The V and J genes are TRBV2 and TRBJ2-2; 7 bases match TRBD1. Trimming cost V 4 bases and J 1 base; bases outside gene matches: 6. Germline-derived CDR1 and CDR2 are SNHLY and FYNNEI. This CDR3 contains 16 residues. This CDR3 reads CASSGNNRGNTGELFF. As DNA, the CDR3 is TGTGCCAGCAGTGGAAATAACAGGGGGAACACCGGGGAGCTGTTTTTT.

This clone showed up just once. V gene TRBV7-9 combines with J gene TRBJ2-3; TRBD2 might be the D (6 bases). The CDR3 is 14 residues long. With 5 bases removed from V and 2 bases from J, the gap between germline ends came to 11 bases. From germline, CDR1 is SEHNR and CDR2 FQNEAQ (reference sequence). CDR3 sequence: CASSTGLSTDTQYF. The CDR3, as DNA: TGTGCCAGCAGCACGGGACTTTCCACAGATACGCAGTATTTT.

This clone occurred once. The chain is built from TRBV19 and TRBJ2-3, with D possibly being TRBD1 (5 bases). Germline lookup yields CDR1 LNHDA and CDR2 SQIVND (reference sequence). The CDR3 length is 13 residues. Trimming took 7 bases from V and 0 from J, leaving 8 bases between them. CDR3 protein: CASTGWSTDTQYF. The CDR3 DNA follows: TGTGCCAGTACAGGGTGGAGCACAGATACGCAGTATTTT. The whole variable domain, filled in from reference TRBV19 and TRBJ2-3, reads DGGITQSPKYLFRKEGQNVTLSCEQNLNHDAMYWYRQDPGQGLRLIYYSQIVNDFQKGDIAEGYSVSREKKESFPLTVTSAQKNPTAFYLCASTGWSTDTQYFGPGTRLTVL.

The chain uses TRBV29-1 and TRBJ1-2; 9 nucleotides agree with TRBD1. From germline, CDR1 is SQVTM and CDR2 ANQGSEA. The CDR3 sequence is 15 residues long. The V segment lost 4 bases and the J segment 3 bases; nucleotides outside the gene matches: 9. The CDR3, as DNA: TGCAGCGTTGCCGCCCTGGGGACAGGGCACTATGGCTACACCTTC. This encodes CSVAALGTGHYGYTF.

The chain uses TRBV25-1 and TRBJ2-1; TRBD1 might be the D (6 bases). The V end lost 1 base, the J end lost 5 bases, and 15 bases lay between the germline ends. The CDR3 extends over 16 amino acids. Per the germline V gene, CDR1 is MGHDK and CDR2 is SYGVNS. CDR3 protein: CASSELGTSGNNEQFF. The CDR3 DNA follows: TGTGCCAGCAGTGAATTAGGGACAAGTGGGAACAATGAGCAGTTCTTC.

The V gene is TRBV4-1, the J gene TRBJ2-3, with TRBD2 matching over 10 bases. The V segment lost 2 bases and the J segment 3 bases; nucleotides outside the gene matches: 8. The germline V gene has CDR1 MGHRA and CDR2 YSYEKL. The CDR3 extends over 17 amino acids. CDR3 residues: CASSQITRTSGTDTQYF. The CDR3 DNA reads as TGCGCCAGCAGCCAAATCACTCGGACTAGCGGAACAGATACGCAGTATTTT.

In DNA, the CDR3 is TGTGCCACTTCGGGGAAAAACAATGAGCAGTTCTTC. Translating it yields CATSGKNNEQFF. The chain links TRBV2 to TRBJ2-1; D possibly corresponds to TRBD2 (5 bases). CDR1 is SNHLY and CDR2 is FYNNEI in the germline V gene. V lost 10 bases, J lost 5 bases, and 12 bases lay in between. The CDR3 is made up of 12 amino acids.

This chain uses TRBV7-8 with TRBJ1-5; a possible D gene is TRBD1 (6 bases). CDR1 SGHVS and CDR2 FQNEAQ come from the germline V gene. V dropped 4 bases and J dropped 7 bases, with 11 bases sitting between them. The CDR3 consists of 13 residues. The CDR3 DNA reads TGTGCCAGCAGCTGGGGGCCGCTCCAGCCCCAGCATTTT. As protein: CASSWGPLQPQHF. The full variable domain, its missing parts supplied by reference TRBV7-8 and TRBJ1-5, is GAGVSQSPRYKVAKRGQDVALRCDPISGHVSLFWYQQALGQGPEFLTYFQNEAQLDKSGLPSDRFFAERPEGSVSTLKIQRTQQEDSAVYLCASSWGPLQPQHFGDGTRLSIL.

The chain recombines TRBV19 with TRBJ1-1, with 11 bases aligning to TRBD1. This CDR3 is built from 15 residues. The junction had 7 bases not matched to a gene; V was cut back by 9 bases and J by 1 base. Germline lookup yields CDR1 LNHDA and CDR2 SQIVND (reference sequence). CDR3 nucleotides: TGTGCCAGCAGAAGGGACAGGGGGGCGAACACTGAAGCTTTCTTT. It codes for CASRRDRGANTEAFF.

The genes are TRBV6-5 and TRBJ1-4; 8 nucleotides align to TRBD1. Germline CDR1 and CDR2: MNHEY and SVGAGI. The CDR3 covers 15 residues. The junction had 6 bases not matched to a gene; V was cut back by 6 bases and J by 3 bases. The CDR3 DNA reads TGTGCCAGCAGCCCCAGGGGGCAGTCTAATGAAAAACTGTTTTTT. It codes for CASSPRGQSNEKLFF.

V usage is TRBV2 and J usage is TRBJ2-7; D perhaps matches TRBD1 (6 bases). CDR3 length: 14 residues. Trimming stripped 1 base from V and 0 bases from J, with 7 bases between. CDR1 and CDR2 (germline): SNHLY, FYNNEI. CDR3 DNA sequence: TGTGCCAGCAGTGAAGACAGGGACTCCTACGAGCAGTACTTC. This translates into CASSEDRDSYEQYF. Full variable domain (missing parts from reference TRBV2 and TRBJ2-7): EPEVTQTPSHQVTQMGQEVILRCVPISNHLYFYWYRQILGQKVEFLVSFYNNEISEKSEIFDDQFSVERPDGSNFTLKIRSTKLEDSAMYFCASSEDRDSYEQYFGPGTRLTVT.

J is TRBJ2-5 and V is TRBV15; TRBD2 matches at 8 bases. The CDR3 covers 16 residues. Germline V gives CDR1 LNHNV, CDR2 YYDKDF (reference sequence). J gave up 7 bases and V 0 bases, and 10 bases lay outside the gene matches. CDR3 amino acids: CATSRDREGVWATQYF. CDR3 coding DNA: TGTGCCACCAGCAGAGACCGGGAGGGTGTATGGGCGACCCAGTACTTC.

This chain links TRBV6-5 with TRBJ2-3; 8 bases are a match to TRBD2. Germline V CDR1 and CDR2: MNHEY, SVGAGI. V gave up 4 bases and J gave up 4 bases; unmatched junction bases: 7. This CDR3 has 15 amino acids. The CDR3 DNA follows: TGTGCCAGCAGTTCTAGACTAGCGTCCTCAGATACGCAGTATTTT. This encodes CASSSRLASSDTQYF.

This clone was seen a single time. V gene TRBV9 combines with J gene TRBJ2-3; D is unclear. V was pared by 0 bases and J by 6 bases, with 14 bases between. CDR1 SGDLS and CDR2 YYNGEE come from the germline V gene. The CDR3 runs to 15 residues. This CDR3 reads CASSVAGYPRDTQYF. The CDR3 DNA reads TGTGCCAGCAGCGTAGCCGGGTACCCTAGGGATACGCAGTATTTT. The whole variable domain, remainder taken from reference TRBV9 and TRBJ2-3, is DSGVTQTPKHLITATGQRVTLRCSPRSGDLSVYWYQQSLDQGLQFLIQYYNGEERAKGNILERFSAQQFPDLHSELNLSSLELGDSALYFCASSVAGYPRDTQYFGPGTRLTVL.

This chain joins TRBV18 and TRBJ1-1, with D perhaps TRBD1 (5 bases). Germline V lookup: CDR1 KGHSH, CDR2 LQKENI. This CDR3 is built from 16 residues. V was trimmed by 3 bases and J by 1 base, leaving 15 bases between them. The CDR3: CASSPNPPTGNTEAFF. DNA of the CDR3: TGTGCCAGCTCACCCAACCCTCCTACAGGGAACACTGAAGCTTTCTTT.

The rearrangement uses TRBV29-1 and TRBJ2-1; TRBD1 aligns across 9 bases. Germline loops: CDR1 SQVTM, CDR2 ANQGSEA. The CDR3 is 15 residues long. V lost 1 base to trimming and J lost 6 bases; unmatched junction nucleotides: 7. CDR3 protein: CSVEGPGQGINEQFF. CDR3 in DNA: TGCAGCGTTGAAGGCCCGGGACAGGGAATCAATGAGCAGTTCTTC.

This chain joins TRBV27 and TRBJ2-3, with 11 nucleotides matching TRBD2. Per the germline V gene, CDR1 is MNHEY and CDR2 is SMNVEV (reference sequence). This CDR3 has 15 amino acids. Trimming at V came to 2 bases and at J to 4 bases, leaving 2 bases not matched to a gene. The CDR3 bases are TGTGCCAGCAGTTTAACTAGCGGGAGCTCAGATACGCAGTATTTT. It yields the protein CASSLTSGSSDTQYF.

V and J are TRBV11-2 and TRBJ2-3; D is perhaps TRBD1 (5 bases). Trimming removed 1 base from V and 0 bases from J, with 8 bases in between. The germline CDR1 and CDR2 sequences are SGHAT and FQNNGV. This CDR3 has 15 amino acids. CDR3 sequence (DNA): TGTGCCAGCAGCTTAGGACAGCCAAGCACAGATACGCAGTATTTT. Translation: CASSLGQPSTDTQYF.

The V and J genes are TRBV4-1 and TRBJ2-1; TRBD2 might be the D (5 bases). The V end was cut by 1 base, the J end by 8 bases, with 15 bases between. The CDR3 loop spans 15 amino acids. CDR1 and CDR2 from the germline V gene are MGHRA and YSYEKL. In nucleotides, the CDR3 is TGCGCCAGCAGCCAAGTAGCTCTTATCGGGGATGAGCAGTTCTTC. Protein: CASSQVALIGDEQFF.

The chain uses TRBV15 and TRBJ1-2, with TRBD1 as a possible D gene (6 bases). CDR1 LNHNV and CDR2 YYDKDF come from the germline V gene (reference sequence). The CDR3 length is 15 residues. Trimming removed 0 bases at V and 4 bases at J, with 12 bases between. CDR3 sequence: CATSRDRTGTYGYTF. CDR3 DNA: TGTGCCACCAGCAGAGATAGAACAGGGACCTATGGCTACACCTTC. Filled out from reference TRBV15 and TRBJ1-2, the complete variable domain reads DAMVIQNPRYQVTQFGKPVTLSCSQTLNHNVMYWYQQKSSQAPKLLFHYYDKDFNNEADTPDNFQSRRPNTSFCFLDIRSPGLGDTAMYLCATSRDRTGTYGYTFGSGTRLTVV.

The rearrangement uses TRBV2 and TRBJ1-3; D gene ambiguous. Germline assignment: CDR1 SNHLY and CDR2 FYNNEI. The CDR3 is made up of 14 amino acids. The ends were cut back, 7 bases at V and 3 bases at J, with 13 bases in the middle. CDR3: CASTKPILGNTIYF. CDR3 sequence (DNA): TGTGCCAGCACTAAGCCGATACTTGGAAACACCATATATTTT. The full variable domain, rest sourced from reference TRBV2 and TRBJ1-3, is EPEVTQTPSHQVTQMGQEVILRCVPISNHLYFYWYRQILGQKVEFLVSFYNNEISEKSEIFDDQFSVERPDGSNFTLKIRSTKLEDSAMYFCASTKPILGNTIYFGEGSWLTVV.

The chain combines TRBV5-5 with TRBJ1-3; tentatively, D is TRBD1 (6 bases). The CDR3 is made up of 15 amino acids. Germline assignment: CDR1 SGHKS and CDR2 YYEKEE (reference sequence). V lost 4 bases, J lost 0 bases, and 11 bases lay in between. CDR3 loop: CASSGQYLSGNTIYF. The CDR3 coding sequence is TGTGCCAGCAGCGGACAGTATCTCTCTGGAAACACCATATATTTT.